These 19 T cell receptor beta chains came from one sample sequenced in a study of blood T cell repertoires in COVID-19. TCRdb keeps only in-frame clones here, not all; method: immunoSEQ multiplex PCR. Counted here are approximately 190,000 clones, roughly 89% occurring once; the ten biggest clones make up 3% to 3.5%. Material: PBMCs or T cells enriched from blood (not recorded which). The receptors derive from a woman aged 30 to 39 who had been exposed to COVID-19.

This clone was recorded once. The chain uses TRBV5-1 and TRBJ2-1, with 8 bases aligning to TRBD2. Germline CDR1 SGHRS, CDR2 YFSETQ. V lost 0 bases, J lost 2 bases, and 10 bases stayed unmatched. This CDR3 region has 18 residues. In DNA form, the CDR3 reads TGCGCCAGCAGCTTGGCCTGGACTAGCCCTCGGGCCTACAATGAGCAGTTCTTC. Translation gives CASSLAWTSPRAYNEQFF. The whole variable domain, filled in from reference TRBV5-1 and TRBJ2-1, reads KAGVTQTPRYLIKTRGQQVTLSCSPISGHRSVSWYQQTPGQGLQFLFEYFSETQRNKGNFPGRFSGRQFSNSRSEMNVSTLELGDSALYLCASSLAWTSPRAYNEQFFGPGTRLTVL.

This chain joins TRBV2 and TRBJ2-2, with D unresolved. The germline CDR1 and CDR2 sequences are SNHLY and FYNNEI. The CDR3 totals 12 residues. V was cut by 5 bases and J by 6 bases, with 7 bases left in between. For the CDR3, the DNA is TGTGCCAGCAGTCTCCCCCCCGGGGAGCTGTTTTTT. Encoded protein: CASSLPPGELFF.

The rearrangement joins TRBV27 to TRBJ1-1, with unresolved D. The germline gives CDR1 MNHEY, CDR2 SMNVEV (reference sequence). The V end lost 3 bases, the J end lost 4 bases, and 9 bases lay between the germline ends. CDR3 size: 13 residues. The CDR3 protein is CASSFGVITEAFF. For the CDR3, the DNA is TGTGCCAGCAGTTTCGGGGTGATCACTGAAGCTTTCTTT.

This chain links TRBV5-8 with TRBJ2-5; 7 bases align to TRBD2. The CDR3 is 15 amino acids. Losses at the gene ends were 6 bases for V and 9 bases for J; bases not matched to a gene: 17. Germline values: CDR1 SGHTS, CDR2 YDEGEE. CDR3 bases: TGTGCCAGCACCAGAACCTGGGATCCTCGGGGGGCCCAGTACTTC. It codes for CASTRTWDPRGAQYF.

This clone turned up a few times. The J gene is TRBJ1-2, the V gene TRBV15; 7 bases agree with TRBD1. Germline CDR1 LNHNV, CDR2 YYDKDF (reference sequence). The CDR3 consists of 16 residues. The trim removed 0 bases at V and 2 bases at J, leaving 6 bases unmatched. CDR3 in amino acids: CATSREVPTGNYGYTF. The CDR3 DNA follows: TGTGCCACCAGCAGAGAAGTCCCGACAGGGAACTATGGCTACACCTTC.

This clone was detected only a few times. The CDR3 DNA reads TGTGCCAGCTCAACCCTGACAGGGAGCTCCTACGAGCAGTACTTC. This sequence encodes CASSTLTGSSYEQYF. The gene calls are TRBV18 and TRBJ2-7; 7 positions match TRBD1. The trim removed 5 bases at V and 0 bases at J, leaving 7 bases unmatched. This CDR3 spans 15 amino acids. From germline, CDR1 is KGHSH and CDR2 LQKENI. Using reference TRBV18 and TRBJ2-7 for the parts outside the CDR3, the full variable domain is NAGVMQNPRHLVRRRGQEARLRCSPMKGHSHVYWYRQLPEEGLKFMVYLQKENIIDESGMPKERFSAEFPKEGPSILRIQQVVRGDSAAYFCASSTLTGSSYEQYFGPGTRLTVT.

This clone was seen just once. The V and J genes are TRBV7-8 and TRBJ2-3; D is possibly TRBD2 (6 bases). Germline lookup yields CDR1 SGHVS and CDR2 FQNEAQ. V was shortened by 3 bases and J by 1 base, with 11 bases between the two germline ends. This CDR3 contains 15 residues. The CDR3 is CASSLGLRGTDTQYF. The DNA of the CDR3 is TGTGCCAGCAGCTTGGGACTGCGGGGCACAGATACGCAGTATTTT.

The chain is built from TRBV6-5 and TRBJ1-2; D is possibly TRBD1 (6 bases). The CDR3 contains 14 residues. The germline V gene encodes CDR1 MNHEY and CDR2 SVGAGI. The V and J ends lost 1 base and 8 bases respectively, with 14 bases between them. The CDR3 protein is CASSYFAGAGGYTF. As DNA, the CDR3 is TGTGCCAGCAGTTACTTTGCAGGGGCTGGCGGCTACACCTTC.

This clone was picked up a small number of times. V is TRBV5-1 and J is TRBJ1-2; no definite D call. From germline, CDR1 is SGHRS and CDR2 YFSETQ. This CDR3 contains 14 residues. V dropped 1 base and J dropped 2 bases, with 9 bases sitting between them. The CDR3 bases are TGCGCCAGCAGCTTGAGAACGGGGAACTATGGCTACACCTTC. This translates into CASSLRTGNYGYTF.

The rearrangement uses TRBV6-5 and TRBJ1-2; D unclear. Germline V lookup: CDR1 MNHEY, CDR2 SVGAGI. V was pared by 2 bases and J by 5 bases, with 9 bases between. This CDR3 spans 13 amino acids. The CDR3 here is CASSYEGVYGYTF. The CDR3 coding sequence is TGTGCCAGCAGTTACGAAGGAGTTTATGGCTACACCTTC.

This CDR3 is CASSQGQVIYEQYF. CDR3 DNA sequence: TGTGCCAGCAGCCAAGGGCAGGTCATCTACGAGCAGTACTTC. The V and J genes are TRBV3-1 (or the pseudogene TRBV3-2) and TRBJ2-7; D uncertain. Trimming stripped 1 base from V and 3 bases from J, with 10 bases between. Germline CDR1 is LGHDT and CDR2 is YNNKEL (reference sequence). This CDR3 comprises 14 residues.

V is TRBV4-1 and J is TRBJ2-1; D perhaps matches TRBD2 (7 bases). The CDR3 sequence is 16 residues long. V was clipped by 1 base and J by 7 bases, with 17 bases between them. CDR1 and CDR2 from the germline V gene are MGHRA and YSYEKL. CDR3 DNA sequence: TGCGCCAGCAGCCAAGGATGGGGGGGGGCCGTGAATGAGCAGTTCTTC. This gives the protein CASSQGWGGAVNEQFF.

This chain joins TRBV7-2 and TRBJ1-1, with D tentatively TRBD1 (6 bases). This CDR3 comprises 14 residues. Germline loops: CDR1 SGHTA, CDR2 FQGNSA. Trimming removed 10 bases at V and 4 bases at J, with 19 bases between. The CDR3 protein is CANKRGGLSTEAFF. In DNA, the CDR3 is TGTGCCAACAAACGGGGGGGGCTAAGCACTGAAGCTTTCTTT.

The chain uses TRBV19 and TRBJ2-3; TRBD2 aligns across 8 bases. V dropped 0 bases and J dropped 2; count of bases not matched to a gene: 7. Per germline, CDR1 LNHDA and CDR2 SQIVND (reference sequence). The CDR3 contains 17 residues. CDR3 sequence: CASSIDWREDFTDTQYF. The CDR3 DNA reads TGTGCCAGTAGTATAGATTGGCGGGAGGATTTCACAGATACGCAGTATTTT.

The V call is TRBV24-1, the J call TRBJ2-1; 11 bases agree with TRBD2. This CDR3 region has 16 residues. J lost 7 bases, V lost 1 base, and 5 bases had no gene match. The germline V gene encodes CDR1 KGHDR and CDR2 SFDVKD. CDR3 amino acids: CATSDFTSGGTNEQFF. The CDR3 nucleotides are TGTGCCACCAGTGATTTTACTAGCGGGGGAACGAATGAGCAGTTCTTC.

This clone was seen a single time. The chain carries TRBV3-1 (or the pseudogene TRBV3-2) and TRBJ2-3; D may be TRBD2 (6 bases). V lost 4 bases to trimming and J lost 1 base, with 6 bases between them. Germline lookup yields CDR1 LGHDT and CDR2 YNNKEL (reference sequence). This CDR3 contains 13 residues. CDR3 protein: CASSPSGTDTQYF. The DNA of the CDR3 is TGTGCCAGCAGCCCTAGCGGCACAGATACGCAGTATTTT.

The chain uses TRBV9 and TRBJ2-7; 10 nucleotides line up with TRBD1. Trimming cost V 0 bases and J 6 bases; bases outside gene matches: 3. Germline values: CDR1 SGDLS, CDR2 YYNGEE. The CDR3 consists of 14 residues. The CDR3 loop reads CASSVGQGALEQYF. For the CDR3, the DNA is TGTGCCAGCAGCGTAGGACAGGGGGCTCTCGAGCAGTACTTC.

The DNA of the CDR3 is TGTGCCAGCAGACCCGACAGGGACGCTGAAGCTTTCTTT. This sequence encodes CASRPDRDAEAFF. The chain recombines TRBV3-1 (or the pseudogene TRBV3-2) with TRBJ1-1; 7 bases map to TRBD1. V shed 6 bases, J shed 6 bases, and the junction held 7 bases outside the gene matches. Germline V CDR1 and CDR2: LGHDT, YNNKEL (reference sequence). CDR3 length: 13 amino acids.

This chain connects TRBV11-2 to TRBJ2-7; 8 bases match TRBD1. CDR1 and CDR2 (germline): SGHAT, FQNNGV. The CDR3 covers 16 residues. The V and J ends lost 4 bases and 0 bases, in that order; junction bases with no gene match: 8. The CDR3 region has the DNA TGTGCCAGCAGCTCATCCCAGGGGGCCAACTCCTACGAGCAGTACTTC. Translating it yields CASSSSQGANSYEQYF.